One and the same sample provided the 25 T cell receptor beta chains below, sequenced in a study of blood T cell repertoires in COVID-19. Sequencing was performed with immunoSEQ multiplex PCR; in TCRdb, only in-frame clones are kept and a portion is missing. The repertoire has about 330,000 clones, under 95% of them found once; the top ten carry 18%. The sample comprised PBMCs or T cells enriched from blood (not recorded which). The receptors originated from a woman aged 25 to 39 who had recovered from COVID-19.

The rearrangement uses TRBV5-1 and TRBJ1-6; D is unresolved. With 3 bases removed from V and 9 bases from J, the gap between germline ends came to 13 bases. Germline V gives CDR1 SGHRS, CDR2 YFSETQ. There are 14 residues in the CDR3. CDR3 in amino acids: CASSWGGLGSPLHF. DNA for the CDR3: TGCGCCAGCAGCTGGGGAGGGCTTGGTTCACCCCTCCACTTT.

This clone appeared a single time. This chain joins TRBV29-1 and TRBJ1-4, with TRBD1 as a possible D gene (6 bases). The V end lost 6 bases, the J end lost 0 bases, and 20 bases lay between the germline ends. Germline CDR1 and CDR2: SQVTM and ANQGSEA. The CDR3 is made up of 17 amino acids. The CDR3 DNA reads as TGCAGCGTAGGCAACAGGGTACCCGTATCAACTAATGAAAAACTGTTTTTT. Amino acids: CSVGNRVPVSTNEKLFF.

V gene TRBV4-1 combines with J gene TRBJ1-2; 8 positions match TRBD1. The CDR3 consists of 14 residues. Looked up from germline, CDR1 is MGHRA and CDR2 is YSYEKL. The trim removed 3 bases at V and 6 bases at J, leaving 6 bases unmatched. Written as DNA, the CDR3 is TGCGCCAGCAGCCACCCCCAGGGGGCGGATGGCTACACCTTC. It translates to CASSHPQGADGYTF.

The gene calls are TRBV20-1 and TRBJ2-7; the D gene is possibly TRBD1 (6 bases). CDR1 and CDR2 from the germline V gene are DFQATT and SNEGSKA (reference sequence). V dropped 3 bases and J dropped 3 bases, with 6 bases sitting between them. The length of the CDR3 is 11 residues. The CDR3 loop reads CSARDSYEQYF. CDR3 coding DNA: TGCAGTGCTAGGGACAGCTACGAGCAGTACTTC.

The chain recombines TRBV19 with TRBJ1-2; possibly TRBD1 for D (6 bases). The ends were cut back, 2 bases at V and 8 bases at J, with 15 bases in the middle. CDR3 size: 14 residues. Germline-derived CDR1 and CDR2 are LNHDA and SQIVND (reference sequence). This CDR3 reads CASSITGGLSGYTF. The CDR3 region has the DNA TGTGCCAGTAGTATAACGGGGGGGCTCAGCGGCTACACCTTC.

This chain links TRBV28 with TRBJ1-2; D perhaps matches TRBD1 (6 bases). The CDR3 loop spans 15 amino acids. Germline CDR1 is MDHEN and CDR2 is SYDVKM. V shed 8 bases and J shed 5 bases, with 21 bases lying between them. The CDR3 DNA reads TGTGCCAGCCGGGACAATTGGGGGGGCATATATGGCTACACCTTC. Amino acids: CASRDNWGGIYGYTF.

This clone appeared a few times. V and J are TRBV24-1 and TRBJ2-3, with 8 positions matching TRBD1. The trim removed 2 bases at V and 5 bases at J, leaving 5 bases unmatched. There are 15 residues in the CDR3. Germline loops: CDR1 KGHDR, CDR2 SFDVKD. As DNA, the CDR3 is TGTGCCACCAGTGATTCCGACAGGGGTGTAGATACGCAGTATTTT. The encoded protein is CATSDSDRGVDTQYF.

The chain joins TRBV11-2 to TRBJ2-3, with 12 bases lining up with TRBD2. Looked up from germline, CDR1 is SGHAT and CDR2 is FQNNGV. With 0 bases clipped from V and 3 bases from J, the junction kept 10 bases outside the gene matches. This CDR3 comprises 19 residues. The CDR3 loop is CASSLDLGWGTSGTDTQYF. In DNA, the CDR3 is TGTGCCAGCAGCTTAGATTTGGGTTGGGGGACTAGCGGGACAGATACGCAGTATTTT.

This clone came up once. The rearrangement joins TRBV18 to TRBJ2-3, with 15 bases fitting TRBD2. Germline V lookup: CDR1 KGHSH, CDR2 LQKENI. The CDR3 has 18 residues. V lost 4 bases and J lost 5; bases outside the gene matches: 10. For the CDR3, the DNA is TGTGCCAGCTCACTTCTCGGGACTAGCGGGAGGAGTGGAGATACGCAGTATTTT. This encodes CASSLLGTSGRSGDTQYF.

This chain uses TRBV7-8 with TRBJ2-3; the D gene is possibly TRBD1 (7 bases). The CDR3 spans 16 residues. V was pared by 4 bases and J by 1 base, with 15 bases between. The germline gives CDR1 SGHVS, CDR2 FQNEAQ. The CDR3 region has the DNA TGTGCCAGCAGCTCAGGGGGGCATGGGGGCACAGATACGCAGTATTTT. Translation gives CASSSGGHGGTDTQYF.

The chain joins TRBV13 to TRBJ1-1; tentative D call: TRBD1 (6 bases). Germline V lookup: CDR1 PRHDT, CDR2 FYEKMQ (reference sequence). Trimming took off 2 bases at V and 5 bases at J, with 9 bases between the two ends. The CDR3 runs 13 residues. The CDR3 coding sequence is TGTGCCAGCAGCTTAAAGAGGGGGACTGAAGCTTTCTTT. Amino acids: CASSLKRGTEAFF.

Only one count was recorded for this clone. The V call is TRBV15, the J call TRBJ1-2, with 7 bases that match TRBD1. Trimming removed 4 bases from V and 4 bases from J; junction bases left unmatched: 6. CDR1 is LNHNV and CDR2 is YYDKDF in the germline V gene (reference sequence). CDR3 length: 14 amino acids. The CDR3 nucleotides are TGTGCCACCAGCAACGGACAGGTCCCCTATGGCTACACCTTC. Translated, it gives CATSNGQVPYGYTF.

This chain uses TRBV10-1 with TRBJ1-2, with 7 bases fitting TRBD1. The CDR3 contains 13 residues. Germline-derived CDR1 and CDR2 are WNHNN and SYGVQD (reference sequence). The V gene end was trimmed by 9 bases and the J gene end by 3 bases; junction bases not matched to a gene: 7. The CDR3 spells CASRQGVDYGYTF. In DNA form, the CDR3 reads TGCGCCAGTCGACAGGGCGTGGACTATGGCTACACCTTC.

The genes are TRBV7-9 and TRBJ1-1, with 9 bases identical to TRBD1. With V trimmed by 5 bases and J by 4 bases, 8 bases remained unmatched. The CDR3 spans 15 residues. The germline V gene encodes CDR1 SEHNR and CDR2 FQNEAQ (reference sequence). CDR3 in amino acids: CASSPHPTGGTEAFF. The CDR3 bases are TGTGCCAGCAGCCCTCACCCGACAGGGGGCACTGAAGCTTTCTTT.

This rearrangement joins TRBV29-1 to TRBJ2-2; maybe TRBD2 (6 bases). CDR1 and CDR2 from the germline V gene are SQVTM and ANQGSEA. CDR3 length: 15 residues. Trimming pared 1 base from V and 3 bases from J, leaving 12 bases between. The CDR3 loop reads CSVEGLGSYTGELFF. The DNA for the CDR3 is TGCAGCGTTGAAGGACTAGGGTCGTACACCGGGGAGCTGTTTTTT.

The genes are TRBV9 and TRBJ1-2; 8 nucleotides match TRBD1. V trimming: 4 bases; J trimming: 8 bases; junction bases outside the gene matches: 16. In germline, CDR1 is SGDLS, CDR2 YYNGEE. The CDR3 is 16 amino acids. This CDR3 is CASSRQTGDEGGGYTF. In DNA form, the CDR3 reads TGTGCCAGCAGCCGTCAGACAGGGGATGAGGGCGGGGGCTACACCTTC.

V and J are TRBV5-1 and TRBJ2-1; 7 bases align to TRBD1. V lost 3 bases and J lost 4; bases outside the gene matches: 16. This CDR3 contains 18 residues. Germline loops: CDR1 SGHRS, CDR2 YFSETQ. The CDR3 sequence is CASSSKGGPGTAYNEQFF. CDR3 nucleotide sequence: TGCGCCAGCAGCTCGAAAGGCGGACCCGGGACAGCATACAATGAGCAGTTCTTC.

V is TRBV19 and J is TRBJ2-7; D ambiguous. The CDR3 is 14 residues long. With 6 bases removed from V and 0 bases from J, the gap between germline ends came to 12 bases. Germline V gene data show CDR1 as LNHDA and CDR2 as SQIVND (reference sequence). The CDR3 region has the DNA TGTGCCAGTAGGCCTACTCCCCCCTCCTACGAGCAGTACTTC. It specifies CASRPTPPSYEQYF. Variable domain in full (rest from reference TRBV19 and TRBJ2-7): DGGITQSPKYLFRKEGQNVTLSCEQNLNHDAMYWYRQDPGQGLRLIYYSQIVNDFQKGDIAEGYSVSREKKESFPLTVTSAQKNPTAFYLCASRPTPPSYEQYFGPGTRLTVT.

The chain carries TRBV12-3 or TRBV12-4 and TRBJ1-2; D may be TRBD1 (5 bases). The CDR3 has 13 residues. Trimming cost V 5 bases and J 5 bases, with 12 bases left between them. As DNA, the CDR3 is TGTGCCAGCAGTCCTGGGGGGGGTTATGGCTACACCTTC. Its protein is CASSPGGGYGYTF.

Notes on this clone: Other nucleotide sequences in the sample specify the same CDR3. This chain uses TRBV28 with TRBJ2-1; D perhaps matches TRBD2 (5 bases). The ends were cut back, 9 bases at V and 4 bases at J, with 7 bases in the middle. CDR1 and CDR2 from the germline V gene are MDHEN and SYDVKM. CDR3 size: 11 residues. CDR3 loop: CASRLYNEQFF. CDR3 sequence (DNA): TGTGCCAGTCGACTATACAATGAGCAGTTCTTC.

This clone was seen only once. The chain is built from TRBV12-5 and TRBJ2-2; D gene ambiguous. The V gene lost 6 bases and the J gene lost 5 bases, with 7 bases spanning the gap. This CDR3 contains 12 residues. Germline assignment: CDR1 LGHNT and CDR2 FRNRAP. DNA of the CDR3: TGTGCTAGTGGCCCTTCTACCGGGGAGCTGTTTTTT. Protein sequence: CASGPSTGELFF.

This clone was observed at least ten times. The chain couples TRBV3-1 (or the pseudogene TRBV3-2) to TRBJ2-2; D gene unclear. The germline V and J ends were trimmed by 0 bases and 4 bases, with 12 bases remaining between them. CDR1 and CDR2 from the germline V gene are LGHDT and YNNKEL (reference sequence). The CDR3 covers 16 residues. CDR3 residues: CASSQERRPPTGELFF. CDR3 bases: TGTGCCAGCAGCCAAGAGCGGCGCCCTCCCACCGGGGAGCTGTTTTTT.

V usage is TRBV11-2 and J usage is TRBJ2-7, with D unclear. This CDR3 has 14 residues. V dropped 7 bases and J dropped 6 bases, with 19 bases sitting between them. Looked up from germline, CDR1 is SGHAT and CDR2 is FQNNGV. The CDR3 region is CASTLLTTMGEQYF. In DNA form, the CDR3 reads TGTGCCAGCACCCTCCTAACTACCATGGGCGAGCAGTACTTC.

The gene calls are TRBV10-1 and TRBJ2-1; weak D call: TRBD2 (5 bases). Trimming removed 8 bases at V and 5 bases at J, with 13 bases between. Germline CDR1 WNHNN, CDR2 SYGVQD (reference sequence). CDR3 length: 13 residues. CDR3 in DNA: TGCGCCAGCCGGGGAGCGGCCGACAATGAGCAGTTCTTC. This codes for CASRGAADNEQFF.

The J gene is TRBJ2-3, the V gene TRBV30, with D possibly TRBD1 on 5 matching bases. From germline, CDR1 is GTSNPN and CDR2 SVGIG (reference sequence). Trimming stripped 0 bases from V and 2 bases from J, with 12 bases between. The CDR3 is 15 amino acids. In nucleotides, the CDR3 is TGTGCCTGGAGTGTGGGGCTAGGAAACACAGATACGCAGTATTTT. Protein: CAWSVGLGNTDTQYF.